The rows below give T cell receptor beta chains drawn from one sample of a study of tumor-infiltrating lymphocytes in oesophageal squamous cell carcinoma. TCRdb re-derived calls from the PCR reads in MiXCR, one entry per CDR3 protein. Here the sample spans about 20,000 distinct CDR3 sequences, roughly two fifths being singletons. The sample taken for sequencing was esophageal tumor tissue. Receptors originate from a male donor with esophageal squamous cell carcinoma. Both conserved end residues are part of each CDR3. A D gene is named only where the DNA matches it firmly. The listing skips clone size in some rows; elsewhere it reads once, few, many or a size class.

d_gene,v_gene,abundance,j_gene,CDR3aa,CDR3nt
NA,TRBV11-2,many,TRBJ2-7,CASSLDLGAGVTREQYF,TGTGCCAGCAGCTTAGATCTTGGAGCTGGGGTTACTAGGGAGCAGTACTTC
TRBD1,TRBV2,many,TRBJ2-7,CASRAGGYEQYF,TGTGCCAGCAGGGCAGGGGGCTACGAGCAGTACTTC
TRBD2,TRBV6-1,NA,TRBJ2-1,CASKGLAGASFNEQFF,TGTGCCAGCAAAGGACTAGCGGGAGCCTCGTTCAATGAGCAGTTCTTC
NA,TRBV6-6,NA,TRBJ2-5,CASSPGVWETQYF,TGTGCCAGCAGTCCCGGGGTTTGGGAGACCCAGTACTTC
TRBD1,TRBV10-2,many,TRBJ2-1,CASTRTGGGGNEQFF,TGCGCCAGCACCAGGACAGGGGGCGGCGGGAATGAGCAGTTCTTC
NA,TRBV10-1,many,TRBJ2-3,CASSEGIRGPRHF,TGCGCCAGCAGTGAGGGTATACGGGGACCCAGGCATTTT
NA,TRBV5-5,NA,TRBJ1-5,CASSLWGEGNQPQHF,TGTGCCAGCAGCTTGTGGGGAGAGGGGAATCAGCCCCAGCATTTT
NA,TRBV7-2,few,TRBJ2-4,CASSLSFLNIQYF,TGTGCTAGCAGCTTATCCTTTTTAAACATTCAGTACTTC
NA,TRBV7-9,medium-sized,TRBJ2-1,CASSRVMDSYNEQFF,TGTGCCAGCAGCCGAGTAATGGACAGCTACAATGAGCAGTTCTTC
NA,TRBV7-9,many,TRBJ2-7,CASSSNPYLPQRHMGEQYF,TGTGCCAGCAGCTCAAACCCTTATCTCCCCCAGCGGCATATGGGCGAGCAGTACTTC
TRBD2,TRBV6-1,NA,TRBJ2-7,CASSGVNSGLASSYEQYF,TGTGCCAGCAGTGGCGTTAATAGCGGGTTGGCTAGCTCCTACGAGCAGTACTTC
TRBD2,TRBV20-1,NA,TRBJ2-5,CSARGWWAGAGPEETQYF,TGCAGTGCTAGAGGGTGGTGGGCCGGAGCGGGACCTGAAGAGACCCAGTACTTC
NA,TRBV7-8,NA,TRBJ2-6,CASSKRTVSGANVLTF,TGTGCCAGCAGCAAAAGGACTGTCTCTGGGGCCAACGTCCTGACTTTC
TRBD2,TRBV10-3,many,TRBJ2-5,CAISVGLAGPGEETQYF,TGTGCCATCAGTGTAGGGCTAGCGGGCCCGGGCGAAGAGACCCAGTACTTC
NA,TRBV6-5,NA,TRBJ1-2,CASSYFSGGYTF,TGTGCCAGCAGTTACTTTTCTGGGGGCTACACCTTC
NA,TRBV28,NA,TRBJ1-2,CASRTSSWLRPGLEGYTF,TGTGCCAGCAGAACCTCTAGTTGGTTACGGCCGGGGTTGGAAGGCTACACCTTC
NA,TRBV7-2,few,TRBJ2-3,CASSLGTDTQYF,TGTGCCAGCAGCTTAGGCACAGATACGCAGTATTTT
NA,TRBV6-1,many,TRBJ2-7,CASSEALGPHEQYF,TGTGCCAGCAGTGAAGCGCTAGGACCCCACGAGCAGTACTTC
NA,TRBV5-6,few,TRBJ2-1,CASSSTLDNEQFF,TGTGCCAGCAGCTCCACTTTGGACAATGAGCAGTTCTTC
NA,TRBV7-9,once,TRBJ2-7,CASSLVKGTYEQYF,TGTGCCAGCAGCTTAGTCAAGGGTACCTACGAGCAGTACTTC
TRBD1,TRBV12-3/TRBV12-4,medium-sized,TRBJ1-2,CASSFTGVDGYTF,TGTGCCAGCAGTTTCACAGGGGTGGATGGCTACACCTTC
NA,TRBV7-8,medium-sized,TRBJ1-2,CASSLGGGGYTF,TGTGCCAGCAGCTTAGGGGGCGGGGGCTACACCTTC
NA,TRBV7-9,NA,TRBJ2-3,CASSLEPFTGEDTQYF,TGTGCCAGCAGCTTAGAACCCTTCACAGGAGAGGATACGCAGTATTTT
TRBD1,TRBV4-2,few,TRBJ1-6,CASSQDRQGSSQSPLHF,TGTGCCAGCAGCCAAGACCGACAGGGATCGTCACAGTCACCCCTCCACTTT
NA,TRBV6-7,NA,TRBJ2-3,CASSYRGPSYEQYF,TGTGCCAGCAGTTACAGGGGACCTTCCTACGAGCAGTATTTT
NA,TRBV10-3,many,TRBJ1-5,CAISESWGQLSNQPQHF,TGTGCCATCAGTGAGTCGTGGGGTCAGTTAAGCAATCAGCCCCAGCATTTT
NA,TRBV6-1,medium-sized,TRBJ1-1,CASRLGADTEAFF,TGTGCCAGCAGACTGGGGGCCGACACTGAAGCTTTCTTT
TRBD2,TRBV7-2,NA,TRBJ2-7,CASSLWPSGTLAYEQYF,TGTGCCAGCAGCTTATGGCCTAGCGGGACCCTGGCCTACGAGCAGTACTTC
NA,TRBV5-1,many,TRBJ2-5,CASSPWDQQETQYF,TGCGCCAGCAGCCCCTGGGACCAACAAGAGACCCAGTACTTC
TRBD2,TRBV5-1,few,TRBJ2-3,CASSLNSGRADTQYF,TGCGCCAGCAGCTTGAATAGCGGGAGAGCAGATACGCAGTATTTT
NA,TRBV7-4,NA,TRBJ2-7,CASRDGSTDTQYF,TGTGCCAGCAGAGATGGGAGCACAGATACGCAGTACTTC
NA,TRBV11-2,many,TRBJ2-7,CASSLVGQSSTYEQYF,TGTGCCAGCAGCTTAGTTGGACAGAGTAGTACCTACGAGCAGTACTTC
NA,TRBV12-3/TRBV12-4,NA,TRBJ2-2,CASSFRETGELFF,TGTGCCAGCAGTTTCAGGGAGACCGGGGAGCTGTTTTTT
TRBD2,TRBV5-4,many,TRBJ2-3,CASSPAGGRTDTQYF,TGTGCCAGCAGCCCAGCGGGAGGGAGGACAGATACGCAGTATTTT
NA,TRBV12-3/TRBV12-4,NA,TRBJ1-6,CASSLATNSPLHF,TGTGCCAGCAGTTTAGCTACGAATTCACCCCTCCACTTT
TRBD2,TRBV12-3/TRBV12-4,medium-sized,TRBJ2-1,CASSLGGAKAEQFF,TGTGCCAGCAGTCTCGGGGGGGCCAAGGCTGAGCAGTTCTTC
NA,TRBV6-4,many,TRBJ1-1,CASSDGDPNSEAFF,TGTGCCAGCAGTGACGGGGACCCGAACTCTGAAGCTTTCTTT
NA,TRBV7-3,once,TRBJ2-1,CASSLRALQGGNEQFF,TGTGCCAGCAGCTTACGGGCCCTCCAGGGAGGCAATGAGCAGTTCTTC
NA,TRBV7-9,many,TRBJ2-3,CASSPPPGARHTDTQYF,TGTGCCAGCAGCCCCCCACCGGGGGCGCGACACACAGATACGCAGTATTTT
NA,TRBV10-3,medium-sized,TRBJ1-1,CAISEVIRAVPTEAFF,TGTGCCATCAGTGAGGTTATAAGGGCCGTCCCCACCGAAGCTTTCTTT
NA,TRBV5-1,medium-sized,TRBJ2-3,CASSLGLATSTDTQYF,TGCGCCAGCAGCTTGGGGCTAGCAACTAGCACAGATACGCAGTATTTT
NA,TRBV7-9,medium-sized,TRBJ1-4,CASSLGHREKLFF,TGTGCCAGCAGCTTAGGACACCGTGAAAAACTGTTTTTT